These 13 T cell receptor beta chains were all obtained from the same sample, sequenced in a study of PD-1 blockade in classical Hodgkin lymphoma. Clones were read by immunoSEQ multiplex PCR, and TCRdb kept only the in-frame ones, dropping some. Of about 16,000 clones in the sample, around 81% were seen once. Each of the patients experienced relapse following autologous stem cell transplantation, and their brentuximab vedotin exposure differed. Magnetic negative selection purified CD4+ T cells from thawed PBMCs. The specimen was CD4+ T cells from blood, collected at baseline. The receptors come from a human donor with classical Hodgkin lymphoma.

DNA for the CDR3: TGCGCCAGCAGCTGGGAACCCACCCGGGGCCAATACGAGCAGTACTTC. It codes for CASSWEPTRGQYEQYF. The J gene is TRBJ2-7, the V gene TRBV5-1; D tentatively fits TRBD1 or TRBD2 (5 bases each). V shed 3 bases and J shed 4 bases, with 20 bases lying between them. This CDR3 spans 16 amino acids. The germline gives CDR1 SGHRS, CDR2 YFSETQ.

This chain uses TRBV5-1 with TRBJ2-3, with unresolved D. Trimming took off 4 bases at V and 2 bases at J, with 14 bases between the two ends. CDR1 SGHRS and CDR2 YFSETQ come from the germline V gene. This CDR3 has 15 residues. In nucleotides, the CDR3 is TGCGCCAGCAGCCCGGCGGAGCCCGCCACAGATACGCAGTATTTT. Protein: CASSPAEPATDTQYF.

This sequence joins TRBV5-1 and TRBJ2-3, with 7 nucleotides matching TRBD2. The CDR3 loop spans 17 amino acids. Germline CDR1 and CDR2: SGHRS and YFSETQ. Germline trimming cut 3 bases from V and 3 bases from J; bases unmatched to any gene: 13. CDR3 sequence reads: CASSSSTLADLTDTQYF. The DNA for the CDR3 is TGCGCCAGCAGCTCGTCTACGCTAGCGGACCTTACAGATACGCAGTATTTT.

The chain recombines TRBV7-3 with TRBJ1-1, with D perhaps TRBD1 (5 bases). The CDR3 covers 16 residues. Trimming took off 5 bases at V and 0 bases at J, with 16 bases between the two ends. Germline assignment: CDR1 SGHTA and CDR2 FQGTGA. CDR3 sequence (DNA): TGTGCCAGCAGCATAGGTGGGCCGGGGCTGAACACTGAAGCTTTCTTT. It translates to CASSIGGPGLNTEAFF.

The chain carries TRBV18 and TRBJ1-1; unclear D gene. Germline CDR1 and CDR2: KGHSH and LQKENI. The V end lost 6 bases, the J end lost 4 bases, and 18 bases lay between the germline ends. This CDR3 has 15 amino acids. CDR3 region: CASSPGMRGGTEAFF. The CDR3 nucleotides are TGTGCCAGCTCCCCGGGGATGAGAGGCGGCACTGAAGCTTTCTTT.

This clone has just a few counts. The rearrangement uses TRBV7-9 and TRBJ1-5; 8 bases fit TRBD1. Germline lookup yields CDR1 SEHNR and CDR2 FQNEAQ (reference sequence). The CDR3 has 18 amino acids. V trimming: 1 base; J trimming: 1 base; junction bases outside the gene matches: 9. The CDR3 nucleotides are TGTGCCAGCAGCTTAGGGAGTAGGGACAGGCAAAGCAATCAGCCCCAGCATTTT. Translated, it gives CASSLGSRDRQSNQPQHF.

The J gene is TRBJ2-1, the V gene TRBV4-2; tentatively, D is TRBD2 (5 bases). V was cut by 3 bases and J by 5 bases, with 8 bases left in between. This CDR3 comprises 13 residues. Germline CDR1 LGHNA, CDR2 YNFKEQ. As DNA, the CDR3 is TGTGCCAGCAGCCAGGAGCGGCACAATGAGCAGTTCTTC. It is translated as CASSQERHNEQFF.

This chain connects TRBV6-5 to TRBJ1-1; no firm D call. V lost 5 bases and J lost 4, with 8 bases in between. CDR1 and CDR2 from the germline V gene are MNHEY and SVGAGI. CDR3 size: 12 residues. The CDR3 sequence is CASSQRVTEAFF. In nucleotides, the CDR3 is TGTGCCAGCAGTCAAAGAGTCACTGAAGCTTTCTTT.

CDR3 bases: TGTGCCAGCAGCTTCGGGATGGGACAGGGGCCACAAGAGACCCAGTACTTC. Encoded protein: CASSFGMGQGPQETQYF. The chain has TRBV11-2 and TRBJ2-5; 10 nucleotides align to TRBD1. The CDR3 consists of 17 residues. Germline V gene lookup returns CDR1 SGHAT and CDR2 FQNNGV. V lost 3 bases, J lost 2 bases, and 9 bases stayed unmatched.

The chain couples TRBV5-6 to TRBJ1-6, with D unclear. The CDR3 loop spans 15 amino acids. Germline loops: CDR1 SGHDT, CDR2 YYEEEE. Trimming took off 3 bases at V and 9 bases at J, with 16 bases between the two ends. The CDR3 is CASSSTGFGFSPLHF. The CDR3 nucleotides are TGTGCCAGCAGCTCCACGGGATTCGGCTTTTCACCCCTCCACTTT.

This chain links TRBV19 with TRBJ2-7, with TRBD1 matching 9 bases. Trimming cost V 3 bases and J 2 bases; bases outside gene matches: 5. Germline V gene data show CDR1 as LNHDA and CDR2 as SQIVND (reference sequence). CDR3 length equals 15 residues. This CDR3 reads CASSIAGTGTYEQYF. CDR3 nucleotides: TGTGCCAGTAGTATTGCCGGGACAGGGACCTACGAGCAGTACTTC.

This clone showed up just a few times. V gene TRBV5-4 combines with J gene TRBJ1-1; D ambiguous. The CDR3 spans 13 residues. Trimming removed 1 base at V and 4 bases at J, with 8 bases between. Germline values: CDR1 SGHNT, CDR2 YYREEE (reference sequence). CDR3 in amino acids: CASSLMDGTEAFF. The CDR3 DNA sequence: TGTGCCAGCAGCTTGATGGACGGCACTGAAGCTTTCTTT.

The chain carries TRBV18 and TRBJ2-7; D assignment may be TRBD1 or TRBD2 (5 bases each). The CDR3 runs to 15 residues. V dropped 0 bases and J dropped 0 bases, with 9 bases sitting between them. CDR1 is KGHSH and CDR2 is LQKENI in the germline V gene. The CDR3 nucleotides are TGTGCCAGCTCACCACCGCAGGGAGCCTCCTACGAGCAGTACTTC. Amino acids: CASSPPQGASYEQYF.